This record covers a single T cell receptor beta chain. The antigen is unknown. The data originate from a study of shared clonotypes between healthy human individuals. General study results and limits: The study found lower generation probabilities in non-shared clonotypes than in those shared by all four donors.

Genomic DNA per cell subset filled all wells of several immunoSEQ plates. The repertoire was sequenced with immunoSEQ multiplex PCR; TCRdb's copy has only in-frame clones and lacks some. The sample yields 650,000 to 700,000 clones, roughly 91% seen once. Researchers reported that CD8 memory united CD45RO+ cells with CCR7-negative CD45RA+ TemRA cells. CDR1 and CDR2 (germline): LGHNA, YSLEER. There are 16 residues in the CDR3. V shed 4 bases and J 5 bases; nucleotides not matched to a gene: 3. The sequence came from a man between 18 and 35 years old in good health. Some clones in this sample may be carry-over from other donors' samples. Specimen: memory CD8+ T cells from PBMCs. The subset denotes: CD45RO+ cells pooled with CCR7-negative TemRA cells. This sequence joins TRBV4-3 and TRBJ2-2; 14 nucleotides align to TRBD2. CDR3 loop: CASSLGTSGSTGELFF. For the CDR3, the DNA is TGCGCCAGCAGCCTGGGGACTAGCGGGAGTACCGGGGAGCTGTTTTTT.